One sample yielded the 12 T cell receptor beta chains listed below, sequenced in a study of cytomegalovirus exposure and HLA in healthy donors. The PCR had 60 Vbeta and 13 Jbeta primers. Sequencing used immunoSEQ multiplex PCR; TCRdb keeps in-frame clones, though not all of them. The sample lists approximately 93,000 clones, approximately 68% occurring once. Sample: PBMCs. These receptors all come from a boy aged 5-17 years in good health and CMV-seropositive.

The V call is TRBV6-1, the J call TRBJ1-5; D gene unclear. This CDR3 contains 11 residues. CDR1 MNHNS and CDR2 SASEGT come from the germline V gene. V dropped 8 bases and J dropped 6 bases, with 8 bases sitting between them. CDR3 in amino acids: CASAFSQPQHF. CDR3 DNA sequence: TGTGCCAGCGCCTTTAGTCAGCCCCAGCATTTT.

This clone was seen a handful of times. The genes are TRBV2 and TRBJ1-1; TRBD1 aligns across 7 bases. The V and J ends lost 0 bases and 2 bases, in that order; junction bases with no gene match: 3. In germline, CDR1 is SNHLY, CDR2 FYNNEI. The CDR3 has 15 amino acids. CDR3 coding DNA: TGTGCCAGCAGTGAAGCGGGACAGCTAAACACTGAAGCTTTCTTT. Its translation: CASSEAGQLNTEAFF.

This clone is a singleton in its sample. This chain joins TRBV18 and TRBJ2-1, with 10 positions matching TRBD2. This CDR3 is built from 15 residues. The V gene's germline CDR1 is KGHSH and CDR2 LQKENI. The V gene end was trimmed by 4 bases and the J gene end by 3 bases; junction bases not matched to a gene: 3. CDR3: CASSLRTSGYNEQFF. The CDR3 DNA is TGTGCCAGCTCACTACGGACTAGCGGCTACAATGAGCAGTTCTTC.

The chain carries TRBV18 and TRBJ1-2; maybe TRBD1 (5 bases). The CDR3 is 12 amino acids. The germline gives CDR1 KGHSH, CDR2 LQKENI. Trimming cost V 5 bases and J 8 bases, with 12 bases left between them. The CDR3, as DNA: TGTGCCAGCTCAGTCGACGGACAAGGCTACACCTTC. Translated: CASSVDGQGYTF.

There are a few counts of this clone. V is TRBV4-3 and J is TRBJ1-1; TRBD1 aligns across 9 bases. J lost 5 bases, V lost 4 bases, and 8 bases had no gene match. Looked up from germline, CDR1 is LGHNA and CDR2 is YSLEER. This CDR3 is 15 amino acids long. The DNA of the CDR3 is TGCGCCAGCAGCCGCCTTACCGGGACAGGGACTGAAGCTTTCTTT. Residues: CASSRLTGTGTEAFF.

This clone was picked up a small number of times. The chain uses TRBV5-6 and TRBJ2-7; D is perhaps TRBD1 (5 bases). The germline V gene encodes CDR1 SGHDT and CDR2 YYEEEE. The CDR3 length is 14 residues. The V and J ends lost 1 base and 3 bases respectively, with 11 bases between them. The CDR3 nucleotides are TGTGCCAGCAGCTTGTCAGGGCCGGACTACGAGCAGTACTTC. Its protein is CASSLSGPDYEQYF.

The V gene is TRBV2, the J gene TRBJ2-1; D gene unclear. Germline CDR1 SNHLY, CDR2 FYNNEI. There are 14 residues in the CDR3. Trimming removed 4 bases at V and 0 bases at J, with 7 bases between. CDR3 loop: CASSAPSSYNEQFF. The CDR3 coding sequence is TGTGCCAGCAGTGCACCGAGCTCCTACAATGAGCAGTTCTTC.

This chain joins TRBV27 and TRBJ2-7, with 8 nucleotides matching TRBD1. The junction had 11 bases not matched to a gene; V was cut back by 6 bases and J by 1 base. The CDR3 has 16 amino acids. Germline assignment: CDR1 MNHEY and CDR2 SMNVEV (reference sequence). CDR3: CASRPNRGVKSYEQYF. In DNA, the CDR3 is TGTGCCAGCAGACCCAACAGGGGGGTAAAGTCCTACGAGCAGTACTTC.

The chain uses TRBV19 and TRBJ1-2, with TRBD1 as a possible D gene (6 bases). Per the germline V gene, CDR1 is LNHDA and CDR2 is SQIVND (reference sequence). The CDR3 sequence is 14 residues long. The ends were cut back, 6 bases at V and 5 bases at J, with 16 bases in the middle. DNA of the CDR3: TGTGCCAGTAGCCCGACAGGACAAGTTTATGGCTACACCTTC. Its translation: CASSPTGQVYGYTF.

The chain couples TRBV29-1 to TRBJ2-1, with D tentatively TRBD2 (7 bases). V shed 2 bases and J shed 3 bases, with 23 bases lying between them. The CDR3 has 18 residues. CDR1 SQVTM and CDR2 ANQGSEA come from the germline V gene. The CDR3 region is CSVETGNRGGIIYNEQFF. CDR3 nucleotides: TGCAGCGTTGAAACTGGGAATAGGGGGGGAATCATCTACAATGAGCAGTTCTTC.

This chain connects TRBV29-1 to TRBJ1-1; D is possibly TRBD1 (6 bases). Looked up from germline, CDR1 is SQVTM and CDR2 is ANQGSEA. The CDR3 is made up of 10 amino acids. With 7 bases removed from V and 7 bases from J, the gap between germline ends came to 10 bases. CDR3 bases: TGCAGCGACGGGACAATTGAAGCTTTCTTT. It yields the protein CSDGTIEAFF.

The J gene is TRBJ2-1, the V gene TRBV7-3; 8 bases are shared with TRBD2. The length of the CDR3 is 18 residues. In germline, CDR1 is SGHTA, CDR2 FQGTGA. The V and J ends lost 4 bases and 6 bases, in that order; junction bases with no gene match: 17. CDR3 residues: CASSSGTSFSLRGNEQFF. The CDR3, as DNA: TGTGCCAGCAGCTCCGGGACTAGTTTTTCTTTGCGGGGCAATGAGCAGTTCTTC.